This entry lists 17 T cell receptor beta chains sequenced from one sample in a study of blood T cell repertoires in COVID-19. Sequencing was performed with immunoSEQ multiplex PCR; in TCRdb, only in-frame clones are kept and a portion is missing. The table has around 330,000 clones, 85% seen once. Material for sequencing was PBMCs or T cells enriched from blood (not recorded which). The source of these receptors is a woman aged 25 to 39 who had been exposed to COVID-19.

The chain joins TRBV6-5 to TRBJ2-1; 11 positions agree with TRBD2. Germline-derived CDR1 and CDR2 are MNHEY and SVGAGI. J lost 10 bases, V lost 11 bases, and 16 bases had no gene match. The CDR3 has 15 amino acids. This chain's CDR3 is CAPVSVAGGPVEQFF. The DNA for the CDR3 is TGTGCCCCCGTCTCGGTAGCGGGGGGGCCAGTCGAGCAGTTCTTC.

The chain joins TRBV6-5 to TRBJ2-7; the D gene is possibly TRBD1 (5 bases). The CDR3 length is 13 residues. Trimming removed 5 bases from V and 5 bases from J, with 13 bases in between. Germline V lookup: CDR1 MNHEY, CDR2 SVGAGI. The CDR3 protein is CASSPSDTNEQYF. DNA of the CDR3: TGTGCCAGCAGTCCGTCGGACACGAACGAGCAGTACTTC.

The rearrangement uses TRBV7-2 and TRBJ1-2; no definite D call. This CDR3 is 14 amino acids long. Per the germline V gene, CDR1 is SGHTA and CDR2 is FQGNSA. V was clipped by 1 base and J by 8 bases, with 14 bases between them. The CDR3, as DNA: TGTGCCAGCAGCTTAGTGACAAAAGGAGGGGGCTACACCTTC. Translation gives CASSLVTKGGGYTF.

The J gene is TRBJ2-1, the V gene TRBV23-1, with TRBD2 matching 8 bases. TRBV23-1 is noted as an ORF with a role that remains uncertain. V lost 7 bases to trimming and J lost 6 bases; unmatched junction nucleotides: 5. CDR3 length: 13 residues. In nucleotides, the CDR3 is TGCGCCAGCACCCCGGGAGGGGTCAATGAGCAGTTCTTC. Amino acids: CASTPGGVNEQFF.

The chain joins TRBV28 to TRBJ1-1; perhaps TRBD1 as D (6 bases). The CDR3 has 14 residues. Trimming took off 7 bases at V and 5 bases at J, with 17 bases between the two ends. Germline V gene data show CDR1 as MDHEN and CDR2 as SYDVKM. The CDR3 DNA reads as TGTGCCAGCATGCCTCTCGGGGGGCCGACTGAAGCTTTCTTT. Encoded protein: CASMPLGGPTEAFF.

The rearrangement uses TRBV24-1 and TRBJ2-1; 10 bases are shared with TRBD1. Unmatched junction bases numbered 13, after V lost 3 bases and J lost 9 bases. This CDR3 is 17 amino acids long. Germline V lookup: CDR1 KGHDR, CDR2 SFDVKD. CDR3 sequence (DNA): TGTGCCACCAGTGATCCCCCCTCCGGGACAGGGGTTCGTGAGCAGTTCTTC. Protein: CATSDPPSGTGVREQFF.

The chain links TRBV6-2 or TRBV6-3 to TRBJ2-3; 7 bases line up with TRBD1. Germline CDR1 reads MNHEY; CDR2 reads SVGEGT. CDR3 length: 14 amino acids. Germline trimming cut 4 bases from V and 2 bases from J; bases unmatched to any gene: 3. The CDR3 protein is CASSFGTDTDTQYF. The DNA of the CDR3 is TGTGCCAGCAGTTTCGGGACAGACACAGATACGCAGTATTTT.

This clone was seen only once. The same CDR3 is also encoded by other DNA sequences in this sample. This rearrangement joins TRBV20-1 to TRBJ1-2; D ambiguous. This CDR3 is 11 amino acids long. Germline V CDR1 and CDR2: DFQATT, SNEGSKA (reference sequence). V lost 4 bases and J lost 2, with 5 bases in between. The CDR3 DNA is TGCAGTGCTACGGGGAACTATGGCTACACCTTC. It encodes CSATGNYGYTF.

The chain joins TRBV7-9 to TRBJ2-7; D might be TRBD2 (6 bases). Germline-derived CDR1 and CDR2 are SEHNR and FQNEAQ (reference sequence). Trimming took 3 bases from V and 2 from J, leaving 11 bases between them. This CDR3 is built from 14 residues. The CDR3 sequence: CASSFSGVPYEQYF. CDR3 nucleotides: TGTGCCAGCAGCTTTTCGGGGGTCCCCTACGAGCAGTACTTC.

The CDR3: CASSPNQDTKGGYTF. CDR3 DNA sequence: TGTGCCAGCAGCCCAAATCAGGACACAAAAGGGGGCTACACCTTC. This chain uses TRBV7-9 with TRBJ1-2; D may be TRBD1 (5 bases). The CDR3 length is 15 residues. CDR1 SEHNR and CDR2 FQNEAQ come from the germline V gene (reference sequence). The V end lost 5 bases, the J end lost 8 bases, and 21 bases lay between the germline ends.

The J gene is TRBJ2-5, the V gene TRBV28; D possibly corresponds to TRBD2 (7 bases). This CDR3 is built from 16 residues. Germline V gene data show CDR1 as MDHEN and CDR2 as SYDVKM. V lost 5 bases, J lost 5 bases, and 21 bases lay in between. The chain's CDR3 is CASSRPSGTRGETQYF. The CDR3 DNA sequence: TGTGCCAGCAGTCGGCCGAGCGGGACAAGGGGGGAGACCCAGTACTTC.

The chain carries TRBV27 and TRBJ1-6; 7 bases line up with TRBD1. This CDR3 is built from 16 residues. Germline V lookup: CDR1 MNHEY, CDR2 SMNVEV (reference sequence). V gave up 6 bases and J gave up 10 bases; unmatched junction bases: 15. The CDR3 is CASRMTAQGSGSPLHF. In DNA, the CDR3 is TGTGCCAGCAGGATGACGGCACAGGGGTCAGGATCACCCCTCCACTTT.

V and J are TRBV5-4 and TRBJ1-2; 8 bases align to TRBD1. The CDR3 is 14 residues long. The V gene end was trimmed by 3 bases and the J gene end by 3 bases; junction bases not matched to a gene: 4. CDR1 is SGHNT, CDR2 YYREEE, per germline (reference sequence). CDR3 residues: CASSSTGADYGYTF. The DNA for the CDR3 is TGTGCCAGCAGCTCGACAGGGGCGGACTATGGCTACACCTTC.

The CDR3: CASSARPGLAGGTNTGELFF. The CDR3 DNA is TGTGCCAGCAGCGCAAGGCCGGGACTAGCGGGAGGGACGAACACCGGGGAGCTGTTTTTT. The chain combines TRBV9 with TRBJ2-2, with 16 nucleotides matching TRBD2. This CDR3 contains 20 residues. CDR1 and CDR2 (germline): SGDLS, YYNGEE. V shed 3 bases, J shed 0 bases, and the junction held 8 bases outside the gene matches. Full variable domain (outside the CDR3, taken from reference TRBV9 and TRBJ2-2): DSGVTQTPKHLITATGQRVTLRCSPRSGDLSVYWYQQSLDQGLQFLIQYYNGEERAKGNILERFSAQQFPDLHSELNLSSLELGDSALYFCASSARPGLAGGTNTGELFFGEGSRLTVL.

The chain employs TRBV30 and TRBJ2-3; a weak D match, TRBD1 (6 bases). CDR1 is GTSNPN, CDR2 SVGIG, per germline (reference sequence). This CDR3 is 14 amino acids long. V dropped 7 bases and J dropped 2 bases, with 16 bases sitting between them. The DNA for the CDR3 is TGTGCCTTTTCACGGCTGGGGGCCACAGATACGCAGTATTTT. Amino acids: CAFSRLGATDTQYF.

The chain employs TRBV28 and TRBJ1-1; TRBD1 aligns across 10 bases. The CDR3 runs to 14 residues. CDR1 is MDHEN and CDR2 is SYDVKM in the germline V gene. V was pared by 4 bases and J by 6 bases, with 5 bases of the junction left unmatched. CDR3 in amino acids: CASSWGQGFAEAFF. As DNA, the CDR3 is TGTGCCAGCAGTTGGGGACAGGGGTTTGCTGAAGCTTTCTTT.

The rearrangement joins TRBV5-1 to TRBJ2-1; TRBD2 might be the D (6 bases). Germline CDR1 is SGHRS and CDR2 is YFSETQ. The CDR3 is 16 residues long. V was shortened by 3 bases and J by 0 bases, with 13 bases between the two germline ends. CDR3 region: CASSSSLRGSYNEQFF. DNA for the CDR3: TGCGCCAGCAGCTCATCTCTGCGGGGCTCCTACAATGAGCAGTTCTTC.